Following are 32 T cell receptor beta chains from one sample sequenced in a study of cytomegalovirus exposure and HLA in healthy donors. 60 Vbeta and 13 Jbeta primers were used in PCR. Using immunoSEQ multiplex PCR, the repertoire was profiled, and TCRdb retains in-frame clones only, with some absent. The sample has 130,000 or so clones, roughly 74% seen once; the top ten hold 6.6%. Sequencing was performed on PBMCs. All receptors come from a middle-aged man in good health and CMV-seropositive.

This chain connects TRBV19 to TRBJ2-5; TRBD2 matches at 12 bases. The CDR3 contains 15 residues. Germline CDR1 reads LNHDA; CDR2 reads SQIVND (reference sequence). With 5 bases clipped from V and 1 base from J, the junction kept 2 bases outside the gene matches. The DNA for the CDR3 is TGTGCCAGTAGTCCACTAGCGGGAGGCCAAGAGACCCAGTACTTC. Its protein is CASSPLAGGQETQYF.

The chain is built from TRBV27 and TRBJ1-1; D perhaps matches TRBD1 (5 bases). Trimming pared 6 bases from V and 0 bases from J, leaving 11 bases between. CDR1 and CDR2 (germline): MNHEY, SMNVEV (reference sequence). The CDR3 is 14 residues long. DNA for the CDR3: TGTGCCAGCAGACCCACGGGGGTGAACACTGAAGCTTTCTTT. Translation: CASRPTGVNTEAFF.

The chain recombines TRBV7-9 with TRBJ2-5; TRBD2 is a possible D gene (6 bases). V dropped 1 base and J dropped 7 bases, with 7 bases sitting between them. CDR3 size: 12 residues. The germline V gene encodes CDR1 SEHNR and CDR2 FQNEAQ (reference sequence). The CDR3 coding sequence is TGTGCCAGCAGCTTAGTGGGAGGGACCCAGTACTTC. Amino acids: CASSLVGGTQYF.

This rearrangement joins TRBV5-1 to TRBJ2-3, with 10 bases that match TRBD2. Germline V gene lookup returns CDR1 SGHRS and CDR2 YFSETQ. V was pared by 4 bases and J by 6 bases, with 5 bases of the junction left unmatched. The CDR3 is 14 amino acids. The CDR3 DNA sequence: TGCGCCAGCAGCGGTAGCGGGAGGTCTGATACGCAGTATTTT. Protein sequence: CASSGSGRSDTQYF.

J is TRBJ2-5 and V is TRBV29-1; the match to TRBD1 covers 10 bases. The end of the DNA fits TRBJ2-7 better, so the J call may be wrong. CDR3 size: 14 residues. Germline CDR1 reads SQVTM; CDR2 reads ANQGSEA. The CDR3 is CSVSGQGGSYEQYF. CDR3 sequence (DNA): TGCAGCGTCTCCGGACAGGGGGGTTCCTACGAGCAGTACTTC.

The V call is TRBV6-6, the J call TRBJ2-7; 9 bases align to TRBD1. There are 16 residues in the CDR3. CDR1 and CDR2 from the germline V gene are MNHNY and SVGAGI (reference sequence). J gave up 1 base and V 1 base, and 5 bases lay outside the gene matches. CDR3 coding DNA: TGTGCCAGCAGTTACTTCGGACAGGGGTCATCCTACGAGCAGTACTTC. This gives the protein CASSYFGQGSSYEQYF.

The rearrangement links TRBV30 to TRBJ2-4, with D uncertain. V was cut by 4 bases and J by 0 bases, with 4 bases left in between. The CDR3 consists of 12 residues. Per the germline V gene, CDR1 is GTSNPN and CDR2 is SVGIG (reference sequence). The CDR3 loop is CAWMAAKNIQYF. CDR3 bases: TGTGCCTGGATGGCAGCCAAAAACATTCAGTACTTC. The full variable domain, completed using reference TRBV30 and TRBJ2-4, is SQTIHQWPATLVQPVGSPLSLECTVEGTSNPNLYWYRQAAGRGLQLLFYSVGIGQISSEVPQNLSASRPQDRQFILSSKKLLLSDSGFYLCAWMAAKNIQYFGAGTRLSVL.

The rearrangement links TRBV28 to TRBJ1-2; the match to TRBD1 covers 7 bases. This CDR3 spans 12 amino acids. The V gene's germline CDR1 is MDHEN and CDR2 SYDVKM. Germline trimming cut 8 bases from V and 3 bases from J; bases unmatched to any gene: 3. This CDR3 reads CASETGHYGYTF. The CDR3 bases are TGTGCCAGCGAGACAGGGCACTATGGCTACACCTTC.

The gene calls are TRBV4-2 and TRBJ1-2; possibly TRBD1 for D (6 bases). Germline assignment: CDR1 LGHNA and CDR2 YNFKEQ. The CDR3 sequence is 17 residues long. V was cut by 1 base and J by 0 bases, with 15 bases left in between. Here the CDR3 DNA reads TGTGCCAGCAGCCAAGTGCTGGACAGCCAGACTAACTATGGCTACACCTTC. This gives the protein CASSQVLDSQTNYGYTF.

This chain connects TRBV7-2 to TRBJ1-2; 8 positions agree with TRBD1. Germline CDR1 is SGHTA and CDR2 is FQGNSA. Trimming removed 3 bases from V and 6 bases from J; junction bases left unmatched: 6. The CDR3 sequence is 14 residues long. In DNA, the CDR3 is TGTGCCAGCAGCTTCCCGGGACAGGCTAATGGCTACACCTTC. Protein sequence: CASSFPGQANGYTF. Based on the CDR3 plus reference TRBV7-2 and TRBJ1-2, the full variable domain is GAGVSQSPSNKVTEKGKDVELRCDPISGHTALYWYRQSLGQGLEFLIYFQGNSAPDKSGLPSDRFSAERTGGSVSTLTIQRTQQEDSAVYLCASSFPGQANGYTFGSGTRLTVV.

V gene TRBV7-9 combines with J gene TRBJ2-7; the D gene is possibly TRBD1 (6 bases). The CDR3 spans 14 residues. The V gene lost 3 bases and the J gene lost 2 bases, with 11 bases spanning the gap. Germline assignment: CDR1 SEHNR and CDR2 FQNEAQ (reference sequence). The CDR3 spells CASSLGDTTYEQYF. CDR3 in DNA: TGTGCCAGCAGCTTGGGGGACACTACCTACGAGCAGTACTTC. The full variable domain, its missing parts supplied by reference TRBV7-9 and TRBJ2-7, is DTGVSQNPRHKITKRGQNVTFRCDPISEHNRLYWYRQTLGQGPEFLTYFQNEAQLEKSRLLSDRFSAERPKGSFSTLEIQRTEQGDSAMYLCASSLGDTTYEQYFGPGTRLTVT.

The V call is TRBV19, the J call TRBJ1-2, with a weak D call TRBD1 (5 bases). Trimming removed 0 bases at V and 9 bases at J, with 17 bases between. Germline V gives CDR1 LNHDA, CDR2 SQIVND (reference sequence). The CDR3 is 15 amino acids. The CDR3 reads CASSIDGDRIGSYTF. The DNA of the CDR3 is TGTGCCAGTAGTATAGACGGCGACAGAATCGGAAGCTACACCTTC.

CDR3 residues: CATEGGRDQPQHF. The DNA for the CDR3 is TGTGCCACGGAGGGGGGGAGGGATCAGCCCCAGCATTTT. The chain joins TRBV6-1 to TRBJ1-5, with D possibly matching TRBD1 (6 bases). Trimming shortened V by 10 bases and J by 5 bases, and 15 bases separated the two germline ends. The germline V gene has CDR1 MNHNS and CDR2 SASEGT. The CDR3 is made up of 13 amino acids.

This clone was picked up a small number of times. V usage is TRBV19 and J usage is TRBJ1-4; D is uncertain. This CDR3 is built from 14 residues. Germline CDR1 is LNHDA and CDR2 is SQIVND (reference sequence). V lost 3 bases to trimming and J lost 8 bases, with 13 bases between them. The CDR3: CASSIRGLDEKLFF. The CDR3 DNA sequence: TGTGCCAGTAGTATTCGGGGTTTGGACGAAAAACTGTTTTTT.

The V and J genes are TRBV19 and TRBJ2-7; a possible D gene is TRBD1 (5 bases). Germline CDR1 and CDR2: LNHDA and SQIVND (reference sequence). V shed 11 bases and J shed 4 bases, with 21 bases lying between them. This CDR3 spans 14 amino acids. CDR3 sequence reads: CAGNRNPQHYEQYF. The CDR3 DNA reads as TGTGCCGGGAACAGGAACCCCCAACATTACGAGCAGTACTTC. Complete variable domain (other parts from reference TRBV19 and TRBJ2-7): DGGITQSPKYLFRKEGQNVTLSCEQNLNHDAMYWYRQDPGQGLRLIYYSQIVNDFQKGDIAEGYSVSREKKESFPLTVTSAQKNPTAFYLCAGNRNPQHYEQYFGPGTRLTVT.

This rearrangement joins TRBV5-4 to TRBJ2-5, with TRBD2 matching over 10 bases. Germline assignment: CDR1 SGHNT and CDR2 YYREEE (reference sequence). V was clipped by 4 bases and J by 2 bases; unmatched bases: 11. The CDR3 is made up of 17 amino acids. This chain's CDR3 is CASSPGPSGSWQETQYF. In DNA form, the CDR3 reads TGTGCCAGCAGCCCCGGCCCTAGCGGGAGTTGGCAAGAGACCCAGTACTTC.

This sequence joins TRBV10-3 and TRBJ1-4; 8 bases map to TRBD1. CDR1 is ENHRY, CDR2 SYGVKD, per germline. The CDR3 loop spans 18 amino acids. The ends lost 3 bases at V and 0 bases at J; junction bases unmatched: 9. CDR3 loop: CAISDDRGGLTTNEKLFF. CDR3 coding DNA: TGTGCCATCAGTGATGACAGGGGCGGCCTTACAACTAATGAAAAACTGTTTTTT.

J is TRBJ1-5 and V is TRBV6-5; 9 bases align to TRBD1. This CDR3 has 15 residues. V gave up 6 bases and J gave up 4 bases; unmatched junction bases: 7. Germline V gene lookup returns CDR1 MNHEY and CDR2 SVGAGI. Written as DNA, the CDR3 is TGTGCCAGCAGCCAACAGGGGGCCATTAATCAGCCCCAGCATTTT. Translating it yields CASSQQGAINQPQHF.

This clone was counted a few times. The rearrangement uses TRBV5-1 and TRBJ1-4; D is perhaps TRBD1 (5 bases). The V and J ends lost 3 bases and 3 bases respectively, with 12 bases between them. Germline CDR1 reads SGHRS; CDR2 reads YFSETQ. The CDR3 sequence is 15 residues long. DNA for the CDR3: TGCGCCAGCAGCTACACACAGGCCCCTAATGAAAAACTGTTTTTT. It encodes CASSYTQAPNEKLFF.

The chain recombines TRBV28 with TRBJ2-7; no reliable D call. Trimming stripped 5 bases from V and 1 base from J, with 15 bases between. CDR3 length: 15 amino acids. Per germline, CDR1 MDHEN and CDR2 SYDVKM. CDR3 in DNA: TGTGCCAGCAGTCAAGCCACGATAGTATCCTACGAGCAGTACTTC. It yields the protein CASSQATIVSYEQYF.

The chain joins TRBV7-9 to TRBJ1-1; no firm D call. CDR1 is SEHNR and CDR2 is FQNEAQ in the germline V gene (reference sequence). V was clipped by 2 bases and J by 5 bases, with 12 bases between them. The CDR3 loop spans 14 amino acids. Here the CDR3 DNA reads TGTGCCAGCAGCTTACCCGGGATGGGTACTGAAGCTTTCTTT. It encodes CASSLPGMGTEAFF.

This clone was seen just once. The CDR3 loop is CASSLIGRDEQYF. The CDR3 DNA reads TGTGCCAGCAGCTTGATTGGGCGCGACGAGCAGTACTTC. This chain joins TRBV5-4 and TRBJ2-7; no definite D call. Trimming took 1 base from V and 5 from J, leaving 10 bases between them. The germline V gene encodes CDR1 SGHNT and CDR2 YYREEE (reference sequence). The CDR3 totals 13 residues. Full variable domain (missing parts from reference TRBV5-4 and TRBJ2-7): ETGVTQSPTHLIKTRGQQVTLRCSSQSGHNTVSWYQQALGQGPQFIFQYYREEENGRGNFPPRFSGLQFPNYSSELNVNALELDDSALYLCASSLIGRDEQYFGPGTRLTVT.

The gene calls are TRBV9 and TRBJ2-1, with D possibly matching TRBD2 (6 bases). V gave up 7 bases and J gave up 4 bases, with 12 bases separating them. CDR1 and CDR2 from the germline V gene are SGDLS and YYNGEE. The CDR3 is 13 amino acids. The CDR3: CASSGGAYNEQFF. The CDR3 DNA follows: TGTGCCAGCTCCGGAGGGGCTTACAATGAGCAGTTCTTC.

The V gene is TRBV29-1, the J gene TRBJ2-1; TRBD2 is a possible D gene (5 bases). CDR3 length: 14 amino acids. The ends were cut back, 4 bases at V and 0 bases at J, with 10 bases in the middle. Germline lookup yields CDR1 SQVTM and CDR2 ANQGSEA. CDR3 in amino acids: CSVVIGLSYNEQFF. The CDR3, as DNA: TGCAGCGTTGTTATCGGACTCTCCTACAATGAGCAGTTCTTC.

DNA for the CDR3: TGTGCCAGCAGGTCGGGACAGTACCAAGAGACCCAGTACTTC. It translates to CASRSGQYQETQYF. The genes are TRBV2 and TRBJ2-5; TRBD1 matches at 7 bases. V was pared by 6 bases and J by 0 bases, with 4 bases of the junction left unmatched. The CDR3 totals 14 residues. Germline CDR1 is SNHLY and CDR2 is FYNNEI.

The V call is TRBV13, the J call TRBJ1-1; 9 bases are a match to TRBD1. The germline V gene encodes CDR1 PRHDT and CDR2 FYEKMQ (reference sequence). The ends lost 0 bases at V and 2 bases at J; junction bases unmatched: 7. This CDR3 region has 17 residues. CDR3 sequence reads: CASSLGRQGVRNTEAFF. The CDR3 coding sequence is TGTGCCAGCAGCTTAGGGAGACAGGGGGTGAGAAACACTGAAGCTTTCTTT.

J is TRBJ2-3 and V is TRBV13; D possibly corresponds to TRBD2 (6 bases). Trimming shortened V by 0 bases and J by 4 bases, and 8 bases separated the two germline ends. CDR3 length: 14 amino acids. The germline V gene has CDR1 PRHDT and CDR2 FYEKMQ (reference sequence). This chain's CDR3 is CASSLGGGSDTQYF. As DNA, the CDR3 is TGTGCCAGCAGCTTAGGGGGGGGATCAGATACGCAGTATTTT.

This chain uses TRBV28 with TRBJ2-2, with D possibly matching TRBD2 (5 bases). Per germline, CDR1 MDHEN and CDR2 SYDVKM. V shed 8 bases and J shed 5 bases, with 12 bases lying between them. This CDR3 spans 13 amino acids. Written as DNA, the CDR3 is TGTGCCAGCCTTGGGAGCGGAACCGGGGAGCTGTTTTTT. Protein: CASLGSGTGELFF.

This clone has a handful of counts. The chain is built from TRBV7-8 and TRBJ2-7; D gene uncertain. The CDR3 is 15 residues long. The V gene's germline CDR1 is SGHVS and CDR2 FQNEAQ. V gave up 4 bases and J gave up 4 bases, with 17 bases separating them. For the CDR3, the DNA is TGTGCCAGCAGCTCGCGACGGCTAGTCGGTTACGAGCAGTACTTC. Its protein is CASSSRRLVGYEQYF.

The chain employs TRBV5-1 and TRBJ2-2, with 13 bases fitting TRBD2. The ends lost 8 bases at V and 4 bases at J; junction bases unmatched: 8. In germline, CDR1 is SGHRS, CDR2 YFSETQ. This CDR3 has 16 residues. The CDR3, as DNA: TGCGCCAGTCAGGGACTAGCGGGGACGGGCACCGGGGAGCTGTTTTTT. It yields the protein CASQGLAGTGTGELFF.

The chain links TRBV19 to TRBJ2-3; 8 nucleotides agree with TRBD1. The CDR3 consists of 17 residues. Germline V gene lookup returns CDR1 LNHDA and CDR2 SQIVND (reference sequence). The J segment lost 3 bases and the V segment lost 5 bases, leaving 13 bases of the junction unmatched. CDR3 coding DNA: TGTGCCAGTAGTCGGCCTCTGCAGGGGGCGAGGACAGATACGCAGTATTTT. It yields the protein CASSRPLQGARTDTQYF.

This clone turned up a few times. The chain employs TRBV5-4 and TRBJ2-3; TRBD2 matches at 12 bases. J was trimmed by 4 bases and V by 0 bases; bases with no gene match: 3. CDR1 and CDR2 from the germline V gene are SGHNT and YYREEE (reference sequence). The CDR3 contains 16 residues. CDR3 DNA: TGTGCCAGCAGCTTGGCTAGCGGGGGGGTTCCAGATACGCAGTATTTT. Amino acids: CASSLASGGVPDTQYF.